The source of this T cell receptor (beta chain) is a study of liver allograft versus peripheral blood T cells. At the level of the study: Repertoires of T cell receptors in transplanted livers were compared with recipients' peripheral blood repertoires. Overall study findings and caveats: A difference was reportedly observed between T cell receptor repertoires inside liver allografts and those in peripheral blood.

Germline trimming cut 5 bases from V and 0 bases from J; bases unmatched to any gene: 5. The V gene's germline CDR1 is DFQATT and CDR2 SNEGSKA (reference sequence). The CDR3 runs 14 residues. As regards this clonotype: The antigen is unknown.

TCRdb reanalysed the reads using MiXCR and keeps one entry per CDR3 protein. The data show approximately 13,000 distinct CDR3 sequences, 20% to 25% seen once. The source of this sequence is a human patient who had a liver transplant. Some T cells may trace back to the graft donor. The chain has TRBV20-1 and TRBJ1-1; the match to TRBD1 covers 8 bases. In nucleotides, the CDR3 is TGCAGTGCTGGACAGGGACTACTGAACACTGAAGCTTTCTTT. Its translation is CSAGQGLLNTEAFF.